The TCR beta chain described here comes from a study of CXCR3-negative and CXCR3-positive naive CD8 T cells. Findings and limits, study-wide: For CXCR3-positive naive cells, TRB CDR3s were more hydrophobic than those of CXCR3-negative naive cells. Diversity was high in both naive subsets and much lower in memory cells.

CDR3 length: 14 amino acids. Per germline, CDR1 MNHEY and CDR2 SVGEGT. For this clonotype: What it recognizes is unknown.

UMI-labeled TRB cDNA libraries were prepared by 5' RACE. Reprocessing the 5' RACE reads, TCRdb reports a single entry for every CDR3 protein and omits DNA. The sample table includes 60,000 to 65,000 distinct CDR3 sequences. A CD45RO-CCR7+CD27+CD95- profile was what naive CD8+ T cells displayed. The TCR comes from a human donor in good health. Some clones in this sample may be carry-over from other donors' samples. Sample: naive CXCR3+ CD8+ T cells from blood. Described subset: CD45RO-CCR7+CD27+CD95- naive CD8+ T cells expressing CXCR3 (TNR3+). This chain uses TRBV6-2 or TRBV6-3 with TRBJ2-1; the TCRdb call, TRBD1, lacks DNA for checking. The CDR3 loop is CASSQTSGGYEQFF.